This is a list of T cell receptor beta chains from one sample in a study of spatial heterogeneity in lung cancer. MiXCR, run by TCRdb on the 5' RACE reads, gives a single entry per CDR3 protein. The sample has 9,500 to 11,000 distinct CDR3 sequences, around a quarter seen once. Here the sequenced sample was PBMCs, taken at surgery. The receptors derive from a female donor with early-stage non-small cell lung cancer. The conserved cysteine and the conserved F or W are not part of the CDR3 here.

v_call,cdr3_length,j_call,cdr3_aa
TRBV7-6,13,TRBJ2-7,ASSLAAGPLYEQY
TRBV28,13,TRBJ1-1,ASTYHPGGNTEAF
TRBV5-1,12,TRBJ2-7,ASSLGQGASEQY
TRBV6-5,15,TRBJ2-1,ASSYSIPDKAYNEQF
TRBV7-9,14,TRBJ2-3,ASSFLAGGRSDTQY
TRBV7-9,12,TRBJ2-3,ASSPGPGGVTQY
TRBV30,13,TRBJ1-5,AWSVSSDSNQPQH
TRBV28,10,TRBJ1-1,ASTTGDTEAF
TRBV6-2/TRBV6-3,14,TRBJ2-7,ASSPPPDRLGGEQY
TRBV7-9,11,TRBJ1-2,ASSLETTYGYT
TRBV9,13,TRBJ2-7,ASSVAPGGPYEQY
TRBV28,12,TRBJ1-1,ASTWRDMNTEAF
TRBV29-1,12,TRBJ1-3,SVDGTASGNTIY
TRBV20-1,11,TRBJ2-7,SARGTSGYEQY